The TCR beta chain described here comes from a study of CD8+ T cells in alopecia areata. Once RNA had been extracted, it was reverse transcribed into cDNA to act as the sequencing template. Using immunoSEQ multiplex PCR, the repertoire was profiled, and TCRdb retains in-frame clones only, with some absent. This repertoire shows more than 12,000 clones, approximately 50% found once; its top ten account for 11%. Alopecia areata patients provided lesional scalp punch biopsies and peripheral blood, both collected for the study. The germline CDR1 and CDR2 sequences are MNHNS and SASEGT. Trimming removed 3 bases at V and 8 bases at J, with 13 bases between. The CDR3 has 13 amino acids.

The sequenced sample was skin, obtained at week 0. The TCR sequence derives from a human donor with alopecia areata. This chain uses TRBV6-1 with TRBJ1-2, with D perhaps TRBD1 (5 bases). The CDR3 reads CASSDGTLYGYTF. In DNA, the CDR3 is TGTGCCAGCAGTGACGGGACTCTATACGGCTACACCTTC.